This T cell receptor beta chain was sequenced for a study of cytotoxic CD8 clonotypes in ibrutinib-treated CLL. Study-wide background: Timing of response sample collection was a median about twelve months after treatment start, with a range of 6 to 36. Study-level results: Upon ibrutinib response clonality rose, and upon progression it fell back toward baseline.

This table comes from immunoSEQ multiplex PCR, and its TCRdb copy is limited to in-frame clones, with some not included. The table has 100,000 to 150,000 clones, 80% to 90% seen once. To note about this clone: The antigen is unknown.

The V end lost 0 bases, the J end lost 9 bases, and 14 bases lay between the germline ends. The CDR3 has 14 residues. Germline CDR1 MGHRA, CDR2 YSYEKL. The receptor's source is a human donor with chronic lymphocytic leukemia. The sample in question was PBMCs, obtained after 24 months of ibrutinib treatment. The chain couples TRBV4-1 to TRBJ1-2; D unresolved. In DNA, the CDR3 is TGCGCCAGCAGCCAAGATCCCACATTTAGTAGCTACACCTTC. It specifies CASSQDPTFSSYTF.